This TCR beta chain was obtained from a study of response to subunit inactivated influenza vaccine. Study-wide results and limits: Authors suggested seasonal influenza vaccinations each recruit few new T cells.

Deletions cut 4 bases from V and 4 bases from J, with 9 bases between. In germline, CDR1 is ENHRY, CDR2 SYGVKD. The CDR3 runs 13 residues. This clonotype showed up just a few times. Its cognate antigen is unknown. TCRdb reprocessed the RT-PCR reads with MiXCR, giving one entry per CDR3 protein. The sample lists 750,000 to 850,000 distinct CDR3 sequences; about a fifth were seen once. The receptor comes from a man aged 50 to 60 who received an inactivated influenza vaccine. The sequencing here drew on PBMCs from blood, taken roughly 5 days after vaccination. This chain joins TRBV10-3 and TRBJ2-3, with D tentatively TRBD1 (6 bases). CDR3 nucleotide sequence: TGTGCCATCAGTGTCTCAGGGGCAGATACGCAGTATTTT. Protein product: CAISVSGADTQYF.